These 19 T cell receptor beta chains originate from one sample sequenced in a study of radiation and T cells in renal cell carcinoma. Assay: immunoSEQ multiplex PCR; the TCRdb copy retains only in-frame clones and omits some. The table records approximately 120,000 clones, around 80% of them present only once. Time point noted: baseline pretreatment blood. Documented treatment: 15 Gy SBRT to primary tumor, nephrectomy 4 weeks later. The specimen was blood, collected from a patient whose treatment included radiotherapy and nephrectomy. The source of these receptors is a woman aged 60-70 years with renal cell carcinoma.

This chain uses TRBV20-1 with TRBJ2-7; D gene unclear. CDR1 is DFQATT, CDR2 SNEGSKA, per germline (reference sequence). Trimming removed 4 bases at V and 5 bases at J, with 6 bases between. This CDR3 spans 10 amino acids. CDR3 bases: TGCAGTGCTAATCTGCACGAGCAGTACTTC. Protein sequence: CSANLHEQYF.

The rearrangement joins TRBV6-5 to TRBJ1-2; 7 positions match TRBD1. Losses at the gene ends were 3 bases for V and 7 bases for J; bases not matched to a gene: 11. The CDR3 length is 15 residues. Germline V gene lookup returns CDR1 MNHEY and CDR2 SVGAGI. The CDR3 spells CASSYSAGGIGGYTF. CDR3 nucleotides: TGTGCCAGCAGTTATTCTGCAGGGGGAATCGGTGGCTACACCTTC.

The chain links TRBV19 to TRBJ1-2; TRBD1 matches 7 bases. The germline gives CDR1 LNHDA, CDR2 SQIVND (reference sequence). The V segment lost 7 bases and the J segment 0 bases; nucleotides outside the gene matches: 5. The CDR3 consists of 14 residues. The CDR3 bases are TGTGCCAGTAAGGGACAGCCTCCTAACTATGGCTACACCTTC. Protein sequence: CASKGQPPNYGYTF. Using reference TRBV19 and TRBJ1-2 for the parts outside the CDR3, the full variable domain is DGGITQSPKYLFRKEGQNVTLSCEQNLNHDAMYWYRQDPGQGLRLIYYSQIVNDFQKGDIAEGYSVSREKKESFPLTVTSAQKNPTAFYLCASKGQPPNYGYTFGSGTRLTVV.

The chain carries TRBV2 and TRBJ1-1; 11 nucleotides align to TRBD1. Germline loops: CDR1 SNHLY, CDR2 FYNNEI. Trimming took 6 bases from V and 1 from J; bases not matched to a gene: 1. This CDR3 has 14 amino acids. The CDR3 region has the DNA TGTGCCAGCAGAGGACAGGGGGCGAACACTGAAGCTTTCTTT. This translates into CASRGQGANTEAFF.

The rearrangement links TRBV29-1 to TRBJ1-1, with D possibly matching TRBD1 (5 bases). Germline V gene data show CDR1 as SQVTM and CDR2 as ANQGSEA. This CDR3 spans 13 amino acids. V was pared by 4 bases and J by 11 bases, with 20 bases between. In DNA, the CDR3 is TGCAGCGTTGTTAGGGGAGGGGAGGGAAACGCTTTCTTT. Protein product: CSVVRGGEGNAFF.

V and J are TRBV6-5 and TRBJ2-2, with 7 bases fitting TRBD2. Germline V gene sequence: CDR1 MNHEY, CDR2 SVGAGI. V lost 4 bases and J lost 10; bases outside the gene matches: 3. The CDR3 is 12 amino acids. Here the CDR3 reads CASSFQREELFF. CDR3 sequence (DNA): TGTGCCAGCAGTTTCCAGCGGGAGGAGCTGTTTTTT.

This clone was observed a single time. V and J are TRBV15 and TRBJ2-5; the D gene could be TRBD1 or TRBD2 (6 bases each). This CDR3 is 13 amino acids long. Trimming cost V 8 bases and J 1 base, with 11 bases left between them. Germline V CDR1 and CDR2: LNHNV, YYDKDF (reference sequence). The CDR3 reads CATQKGGQETQYF. In nucleotides, the CDR3 is TGTGCCACCCAAAAGGGGGGCCAAGAGACCCAGTACTTC.

The chain couples TRBV6-1 to TRBJ1-2; 7 nucleotides match TRBD1. V trimming: 0 bases; J trimming: 4 bases; junction bases outside the gene matches: 5. The CDR3 sequence is 15 residues long. Germline CDR1 reads MNHNS; CDR2 reads SASEGT. The CDR3 sequence is CASSEALQGLYGYTF. The CDR3 DNA is TGTGCCAGCAGTGAAGCCCTACAGGGGCTCTATGGCTACACCTTC.

The rearrangement links TRBV30 to TRBJ1-1; TRBD1 might be the D (5 bases). CDR3 length equals 14 residues. CDR1 is GTSNPN, CDR2 SVGIG, per germline (reference sequence). V was clipped by 0 bases and J by 0 bases, with 8 bases between them. This CDR3 reads CAWSVRGLNTEAFF. The CDR3 bases are TGTGCCTGGAGTGTTAGGGGTCTGAACACTGAAGCTTTCTTT.

Note on this clone: The same CDR3 arises from other DNA sequences in this sample as well. V gene TRBV5-1 combines with J gene TRBJ2-1; no firm D call. The V gene lost 4 bases and the J gene lost 5 bases, with 7 bases spanning the gap. CDR1 SGHRS and CDR2 YFSETQ come from the germline V gene. CDR3 length equals 12 residues. CDR3 protein: CASSLEDNEQFF. In nucleotides, the CDR3 is TGCGCCAGCAGCCTGGAAGACAATGAGCAGTTCTTC.

The V and J genes are TRBV5-3 and TRBJ2-1, with 7 bases identical to TRBD1. TRBV5-3 belongs to the ORF category, with a function that is uncertain. The CDR3 loop spans 14 amino acids. The V and J ends lost 0 bases and 13 bases, in that order; junction bases with no gene match: 10. The CDR3 DNA reads as TGTGCCAGAAGCTTGGCCCACAGGGGCCCTACTCAGTTCTTC. Encoded protein: CARSLAHRGPTQFF.

Here the CDR3 reads CATGQYQETQYF. The CDR3 bases are TGTGCCACCGGACAGTACCAAGAGACCCAGTACTTC. The chain joins TRBV27 to TRBJ2-5; weak D call: TRBD1 (6 bases). The CDR3 spans 12 residues. V lost 10 bases and J 0 bases, leaving 9 bases between the germline ends. Germline V CDR1 and CDR2: MNHEY, SMNVEV (reference sequence).

This clone was observed a handful of times. V and J are TRBV27 and TRBJ2-7; D possibly corresponds to TRBD2 (6 bases). Germline values: CDR1 MNHEY, CDR2 SMNVEV (reference sequence). V was trimmed by 3 bases and J by 7 bases, leaving 16 bases between them. The CDR3 runs 14 residues. The CDR3 sequence: CASSFAGTGLEQYF. CDR3 coding DNA: TGTGCCAGCAGTTTTGCCGGGACTGGGCTAGAGCAGTACTTC.

The chain links TRBV2 to TRBJ2-2; a weak D match, TRBD2 (5 bases). There are 14 residues in the CDR3. Between the trimmed V and J ends, which lost 6 bases and 2 bases, there was a span of 10 bases. Germline-derived CDR1 and CDR2 are SNHLY and FYNNEI. The CDR3 DNA follows: TGTGCCAGCAGCAGGACTGCTAACACCGGGGAGCTGTTTTTT. It encodes CASSRTANTGELFF.

The chain couples TRBV12-5 to TRBJ1-5; 12 positions match TRBD1. The length of the CDR3 is 17 residues. Trimming took 0 bases from V and 6 from J; bases not matched to a gene: 6. The germline V gene has CDR1 LGHNT and CDR2 FRNRAP. The CDR3 nucleotides are TGTGCTAGTGGTTTGGTGAGGGACAGGGGGCCCGGTCAGCCCCAGCATTTT. Residues: CASGLVRDRGPGQPQHF.

The rearrangement joins TRBV6-5 to TRBJ2-3; weak D call: TRBD1 (6 bases). The CDR3 spans 12 residues. Trimming left V 4 bases short and J 5 bases short, with 7 bases between. Germline CDR1 MNHEY, CDR2 SVGAGI. CDR3 bases: TGTGCCAGCAGTTGGGGGCGAGATACGCAGTATTTT. Translation gives CASSWGRDTQYF.

The chain links TRBV4-2 to TRBJ2-5, with TRBD2 identical over 11 bases. With 4 bases clipped from V and 4 bases from J, the junction kept 11 bases outside the gene matches. There are 17 residues in the CDR3. Germline CDR1 is LGHNA and CDR2 is YNFKEQ. CDR3 amino acids: CASSRSIGTSGGETQYF. The CDR3 DNA is TGTGCCAGCAGCCGATCTATCGGAACTAGCGGGGGAGAGACCCAGTACTTC.

This chain joins TRBV7-6 and TRBJ2-7; 7 positions match TRBD2. Germline trimming cut 1 base from V and 3 bases from J; bases unmatched to any gene: 6. The CDR3 loop spans 15 amino acids. Looked up from germline, CDR1 is SGHVS and CDR2 is FNYEAQ. The chain's CDR3 is CASSLGAGADYEQYF. The CDR3 region has the DNA TGTGCCAGCAGCTTAGGTGCGGGAGCTGACTACGAGCAGTACTTC.

This clone was recorded many times. The chain couples TRBV6-4 to TRBJ2-3; the D gene is possibly TRBD2 (7 bases). The V gene lost 2 bases and the J gene lost 0 bases, with 9 bases spanning the gap. CDR1 is MRHNA, CDR2 SNTAGT, per germline. The CDR3 length is 15 residues. The CDR3 DNA reads as TGTGCCAGCAGTGACGGGGGGGCTAGCACAGATACGCAGTATTTT. Protein: CASSDGGASTDTQYF.